A selection of T cell receptor beta chains follows, all from one sample in a study of blood T cell repertoires in COVID-19. Profiled with immunoSEQ multiplex PCR; TCRdb holds only in-frame clones, not every one. The sample holds more than 200,000 clones; approximately 86% are singletons and the top ten take roughly 5%. Specimen: peripheral blood. Receptors were obtained from a woman aged 55 to 70 with COVID-19, enrolled during active disease. The CDR3 runs from the conserved cysteine through the conserved F or W. A D gene is named only where the DNA matches it firmly. Part of the rows lack a size; the others show once, few, many or a class for expanded clones.

J gene,D gene,V gene,CDR3 length,clone size,CDR3 DNA,CDR3 protein
TRBJ1-2,NA,TRBV4-1,13,NA,TGCGCCAGCAGCCTAGAAAGACAGGATGGCTACACCTTC,CASSLERQDGYTF
TRBJ2-2,NA,TRBV24-1,14,NA,TGTGCCACCAGTGCACTCGACAGCACCGGGGAGCTGTTTTTT,CATSALDSTGELFF
TRBJ1-2,NA,TRBV11-2,13,once,TGTGCCAGCAGCTTCCAGGGCTCCTATGGCTACACCTTC,CASSFQGSYGYTF
TRBJ2-5,NA,TRBV12-3/TRBV12-4,11,NA,TGTGCCAGCAGTTCGCAAGAGACCCAGTACTTC,CASSSQETQYF
TRBJ2-3,TRBD2,TRBV24-1,14,NA,TGTGCCGCTGGCGGGGGACGGACCACAGATACGCAGTATTTT,CAAGGGRTTDTQYF
TRBJ1-1,TRBD1,TRBV7-2,14,NA,TGTGCCAGCAGCTCCCGACAGGGTAGGACTGAAGCTTTCTTT,CASSSRQGRTEAFF
TRBJ2-3,NA,TRBV7-9,14,NA,TGTGCCAGCAGCCCCTTGGGGAGATCGGATACGCAGTATTTT,CASSPLGRSDTQYF
TRBJ2-6,NA,TRBV21-1,17,NA,TGTGCCAGCAGCCCCCAAATAAGGGGCTTTGGGGCCAACGTCCTGACTTTC,CASSPQIRGFGANVLTF
TRBJ2-5,TRBD2,TRBV9,16,NA,TGTGCCAGCAGCAACGAGGGGCGGGGGTACCAAGAGACCCAGTACTTC,CASSNEGRGYQETQYF
TRBJ2-6,NA,TRBV5-1,17,few,TGCGCCAGCAGCTTGGGACAGGGAGGTTCTGGGGCCAACGTCCTGACTTTC,CASSLGQGGSGANVLTF
TRBJ2-1,TRBD2,TRBV5-1,15,NA,TGCGCCAGCAGCTCTCCCGGGACTAGGGGCAATGAGCAGTTCTTC,CASSSPGTRGNEQFF
TRBJ1-1,TRBD1,TRBV5-6,14,NA,TGTGCCAGCAGCTTCGGGACAGGGGGACGGAGCCCTTTCTTT,CASSFGTGGRSPFF
TRBJ1-2,TRBD1,TRBV25-1,14,few,TGTGCCAGCCTTAGCAGAGGGGACAGGGGTGGCTACACCTTC,CASLSRGDRGGYTF
TRBJ2-1,TRBD2,TRBV9,20,NA,TGTGCCAGCAGCGTAGAGGGGCGGGAGGCCCTTACGGCTCGGGGCAATGAGCAGTTCTTC,CASSVEGREALTARGNEQFF
TRBJ2-6,NA,TRBV7-9,17,NA,TGTGCCAGCAGCTCGATGACACCTTTCTCTGGGGCCAACGTCCTGACTTTC,CASSSMTPFSGANVLTF
TRBJ2-3,NA,TRBV3-1/TRBV3-2,16,NA,TGTGCCAGCAGCTCCCGACGGGCGGGACTTGCAGATACGCAGTATTTT,CASSSRRAGLADTQYF
TRBJ2-1,TRBD1,TRBV3-1/TRBV3-2,14,NA,TGTGCCAGCAGCCGGGGACAGGGGGCATATGAGCAGTTCTTC,CASSRGQGAYEQFF
TRBJ2-1,TRBD2,TRBV5-1,17,NA,TGCGCCAGCAGCCGATTAGGGACTAGCGGGCCGAGCGATGAGCAGTTCTTC,CASSRLGTSGPSDEQFF